This T cell receptor beta chain was profiled in a study of T-cell reconstitution after alpha-beta-depleted transplantation in children. The authors prepared the TCRbeta library with unique molecular identifiers. In TCRdb, the PCR reads were re-called with MiXCR into one record per CDR3 protein. This table has around 530,000 distinct CDR3 sequences, 32% appearing once. V gave up 3 bases and J gave up 6 bases, with 17 bases separating them. This CDR3 spans 15 amino acids. The TCR sequence derives from a human donor who donated a stem cell graft to a child with aplastic anemia. The chain uses TRBV12-3 or TRBV12-4 and TRBJ1-1; possible D gene TRBD1, 5 bases. The sequences come from PBMCs from the stem cell graft donor, collected from the stem cell graft. The CDR3 DNA reads as TGTGCCAGCAGTTTCACGGGGCCCCGCTTGGCTGAAGCTTTCTTT. Translated: CASSFTGPRLAEAFF.